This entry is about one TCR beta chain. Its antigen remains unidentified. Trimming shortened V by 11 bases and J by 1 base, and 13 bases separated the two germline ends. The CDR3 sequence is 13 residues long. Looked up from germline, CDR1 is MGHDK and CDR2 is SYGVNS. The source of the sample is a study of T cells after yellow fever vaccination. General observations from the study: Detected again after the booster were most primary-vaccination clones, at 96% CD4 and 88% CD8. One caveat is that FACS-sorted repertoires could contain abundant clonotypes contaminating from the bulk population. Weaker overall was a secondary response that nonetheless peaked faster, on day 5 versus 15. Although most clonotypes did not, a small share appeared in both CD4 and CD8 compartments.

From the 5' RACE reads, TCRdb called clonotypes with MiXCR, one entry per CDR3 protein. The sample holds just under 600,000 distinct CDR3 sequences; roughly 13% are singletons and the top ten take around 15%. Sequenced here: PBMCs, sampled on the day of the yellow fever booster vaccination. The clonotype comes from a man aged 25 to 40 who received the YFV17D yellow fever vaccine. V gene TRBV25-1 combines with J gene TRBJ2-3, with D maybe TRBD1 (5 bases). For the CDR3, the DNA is TGTGCCGGGGCTCCCGTGGGCACAGATACGCAGTATTTT. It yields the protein CAGAPVGTDTQYF.